This T cell receptor beta chain was documented in a study of siplizumab effects on memory and regulatory T cells (dated by TCRdb to between 2018 and 2020). As for the study more broadly: The effect of the anti-CD2 antibody siplizumab on alloreactive T-cell subsets was examined in allogeneic mixed lymphocyte reactions constructed from human PBMCs. The research as a whole found: The suppressive function of proliferating Tregs from siplizumab cultures was not functionally confirmed. Unstimulated naive T cells appeared more diverse than memory T cells, and naive cells seemed to contribute substantially to the alloresponse. Because sequences at frequencies below about 10^-5 were poorly captured, only a minor fraction of alloreactive clones could be mapped back to unstimulated subsets. About 80-96% of proliferating CD4+ or CD8+ clones could not be given a naive or memory phenotype. Among mappable alloreactive CD4+ clones, an average Treg-derived fraction of over 60% was observed with siplizumab, compared with about 25% in control reactions. Siplizumab significantly reduced the cumulative frequency of alloreactive sequences traceable to unstimulated CD4+ memory T cells.

Receptor libraries were prepared by the immunoSEQ multiplex PCR assay. Roughly 10^5 TCR templates per sample were assayed on the deep sequencing platform. Genomic DNA extracted from sorted T cells was used for TCRbeta CDR3 sequencing. Per the source publication's procedure: The R programming language was used for the clonal analysis of the TCRbeta CDR3 data. Alloreactive CD4+ and CD8+ clones were identified by comparing unstimulated samples to CFSE-low samples taken after the reaction. By matching sequences to the repertoires of sorted unstimulated Treg and non-Treg cells, each alloreactive CD4+ clone was assigned a regulatory or non-regulatory origin. The clones in this table, taken by TCRdb from immuneACCESS, are in-frame only. Not every clone is retained; where verified, under half of the shortfall comes from an unresolved V gene, and the cause of the rest is unknown. V and J calls and clone size come straight from that table; D and trimming were deduced from the DNA. Here the sample has about 69,000 clones; over 80% occur a single time. 1.7% of the sample goes to the ten largest clones.

To note about this clone: The target of this receptor is not known. Base qualities are not recorded, but no much larger clone differs from it by a single base.

Sorted unstimulated T cells and proliferating T cells recovered from mixed lymphocyte reactions underwent TCRbeta CDR3 sequencing. Fresh whole blood from about ten HLA-typed healthy donors served as the source for isolating PBMCs. To map where alloreactive clones came from, unstimulated CD4+ regulatory T cells were FACS-sorted. Here V drops 3 bases and J drops 4 bases, and the junction holds 7 bases not matched to any gene. The CDR3 numbers 16 residues from cysteine through phenylalanine. Only CDR3 DNA remains: 48 bases, in frame from the first base. According to the germline V gene, CDR1 reads ENHRY and CDR2 reads SYGVKD.

The chain was built from TRBV10-3 and TRBJ1-4; TRBD1 matches 8 bases in the middle. The sample comprised Tregs sorted from blood. The sequence derives from a human donor in good health. The DNA sequence is TGTGCCATCAGTGACCCCCCCGGACAGGGTAATGAAAAACTGTTTTTT. This is translated as CAISDPPGQGNEKLFF.